The sequence of this T cell receptor (beta chain) was determined in a study of early T cells in non-severe SARS-CoV-2 infection (dated by TCRdb to the early 2020s). Concerning the study at large: TCR sequencing used bulk RNA from unsorted whole blood, so alpha and beta chains could not be paired.

The investigation overall reported the following: Matching against VDJdb was skewed toward anti-spike CD8 responses, likely underestimated virus-specific expansions, and missed private and CD4 specificities.

Set within a cohort of healthcare workers in London, UK, this nested case-control study involved weekly PCR testing of nasopharyngeal swabs along with blood sampling. Healthcare workers were recruited between 23 and 31 March 2020, during the week of the UK lockdown, and were followed weekly for up to about 15 weeks. The method behind the library was 5' RACE. TCRdb lists the instrument as NextSeq 500. To correct for sequencing error and PCR bias, the TCR library protocol tagged individual cDNA molecules with unique molecular identifiers. Sequencing covered both TCR alpha and beta chains, and within each sample the abundances of alpha and beta sequences were tightly co-correlated. The authors' analysis ran thus. V gene, J gene and CDR3 annotation of TCR sequences was performed with Decombinator V4. Expanded TCRs were defined as changing significantly between any two time points under a Poisson model with p below 0.0001. TCR abundances were normalised to the total number of TCRs sequenced per sample and expressed as counts per million. TRAV1-2 paired with TRAJ12, TRAJ20 or TRAJ33 defined MAIT TCRs, while TRAV10 paired with TRAJ18 defined iNKT TCRs. VDJdb, accessed 1 November 2021, was searched for CMV, EBV and SARS-CoV-2 annotated TCRs, excluding TCRs annotated for multiple antigens. Through fastp at Q25 and MiXCR, TCRdb rebuilt clones from the public reads, retaining in-frame beta chains. Every entry covers one CDR3 protein and lists the most common genes and DNA from its rows. The V and J calls were not made by the authors but by TCRdb's processing. The sample profile shows more than 80,000 distinct CDR3 sequences; 16% of them were found once. The ten largest clones capture about 1.3% of the sample.

For this clonotype: Its antigen remains unidentified. Within one base of it there is no much larger clone, and no base qualities were kept.

The CDR3 contains 13 residues, cysteine and phenylalanine counted. Only the CDR3 DNA stays, 39 bases, in frame from base 1. CDR1 and CDR2, per the germline V gene, are SQVTM and ANQGSEA. V gives up 6 bases and J gives up 0 bases, and the segment between their germline ends measures 11 bases. The receptor comes from an adult who was a healthcare worker with PCR-confirmed SARS-CoV-2 infection or an uninfected control (not recorded which). The sequenced material came from whole blood. The chain joins TRBV29-1 to TRBJ1-1; TRBD1 might be the D gene, on 5 matching bases. The DNA sequence follows: TGCAGCGTGCCGGGACTCCTGAACACTGAAGCTTTCTTT. Translated, this gives CSVPGLLNTEAFF.